The 20 T cell receptor beta chains given below trace back to one sample, sequenced in a study of OX40 agonist ivuxolimab in advanced cancers. Data came from immunoSEQ multiplex PCR; TCRdb stores just in-frame clones and leaves some out. The sample shows about 62,000 clones, 85% of them seen only once. Sequenced material: CD4+ or CD8+ T cells sorted from blood, taken in a trial of the OX40 agonist ivuxolimab. The receptors were sampled from an adult with an advanced solid tumor such as melanoma, head and neck, liver or kidney cancer.

This clone was observed a few times. The chain couples TRBV2 to TRBJ2-5; D is unresolved. Germline CDR1 reads SNHLY; CDR2 reads FYNNEI. The CDR3 is made up of 14 amino acids. Deletions cut 3 bases from V and 1 base from J, with 9 bases between. The CDR3 DNA follows: TGTGCCAGCAGTGAGTTCTTTACCCAAGAGACCCAGTACTTC. This codes for CASSEFFTQETQYF.

This clone has a handful of counts. V and J are TRBV10-1 and TRBJ1-5, with a tentative D call TRBD1 (5 bases). The length of the CDR3 is 14 residues. The germline V gene encodes CDR1 WNHNN and CDR2 SYGVQD (reference sequence). Trimming pared 3 bases from V and 4 bases from J, leaving 10 bases between. DNA of the CDR3: TGCGCCAGCAGTGAACAGGAGGAGAATCAGCCCCAGCATTTT. It yields the protein CASSEQEENQPQHF.

V usage is TRBV7-3 and J usage is TRBJ2-3; D possibly corresponds to TRBD2 (5 bases). Per germline, CDR1 SGHTA and CDR2 FQGTGA. The ends were cut back, 1 base at V and 1 base at J, with 12 bases in the middle. The CDR3 consists of 16 residues. This CDR3 reads CASSLNPGWGTDTQYF. The DNA for the CDR3 is TGTGCCAGCAGCTTAAATCCGGGGTGGGGCACAGATACGCAGTATTTT.

The CDR3 here is CASSSVAGQETQYF. The DNA for the CDR3 is TGCGCCAGCAGCTCAGTAGCGGGGCAAGAGACCCAGTACTTC. J is TRBJ2-5 and V is TRBV5-1; 8 bases fit TRBD2. Unmatched junction bases numbered 3, after V lost 3 bases and J lost 2 bases. The CDR3 length is 14 residues. Per germline, CDR1 SGHRS and CDR2 YFSETQ.

The rearrangement uses TRBV2 and TRBJ2-1; 8 nucleotides align to TRBD1. The CDR3 is 15 amino acids. Germline V gives CDR1 SNHLY, CDR2 FYNNEI. Losses at the gene ends were 4 bases for V and 3 bases for J; bases not matched to a gene: 5. CDR3 sequence: CASSARTGNYNEQFF. CDR3 nucleotides: TGTGCCAGCAGTGCCCGGACAGGGAACTACAATGAGCAGTTCTTC.

The chain uses TRBV29-1 and TRBJ2-1; a weak D match, TRBD2 (7 bases). The CDR3 totals 13 residues. Trimming took off 4 bases at V and 7 bases at J, with 14 bases between the two ends. Germline assignment: CDR1 SQVTM and CDR2 ANQGSEA. CDR3 protein: CSVGGGPRNEQFF. CDR3 sequence (DNA): TGCAGCGTTGGGGGGGGCCCTCGGAATGAGCAGTTCTTC.

This clone occurred once. This chain links TRBV27 with TRBJ2-2; D might be TRBD1 (5 bases). Trimming removed 3 bases at V and 6 bases at J, with 8 bases between. CDR1 MNHEY and CDR2 SMNVEV come from the germline V gene (reference sequence). This CDR3 is built from 13 residues. CDR3 in amino acids: CASSFQGAGELFF. The CDR3 DNA follows: TGTGCCAGCAGTTTTCAGGGTGCCGGGGAGCTGTTTTTT.

J is TRBJ1-4 and V is TRBV6-6; D not resolved. Deletions cut 2 bases from V and 5 bases from J, with 6 bases between. This CDR3 is 13 amino acids long. Germline V CDR1 and CDR2: MNHNY, SVGAGI (reference sequence). The CDR3 reads CASSYGENEKLFF. The CDR3 nucleotides are TGTGCCAGCAGTTACGGCGAGAATGAAAAACTGTTTTTT.

The chain is built from TRBV6-1 and TRBJ2-2, with D tentatively TRBD1 or TRBD2 (5 bases each). Germline lookup yields CDR1 MNHNS and CDR2 SASEGT. Trimming removed 5 bases at V and 0 bases at J, with 13 bases between. CDR3 length: 16 amino acids. The CDR3 coding sequence is TGTGCCAGCAGTAAAGAGGGGACCCCGAACACCGGGGAGCTGTTTTTT. This codes for CASSKEGTPNTGELFF.

The rearrangement joins TRBV9 to TRBJ2-7, with 9 bases matching TRBD1. Trimming took 1 base from V and 5 from J; bases not matched to a gene: 10. The CDR3 is 16 residues long. From germline, CDR1 is SGDLS and CDR2 YYNGEE. The CDR3 sequence is CASSVSPRDRVHEQYF. CDR3 in DNA: TGTGCCAGCAGCGTATCCCCCCGGGACAGGGTCCACGAGCAGTACTTC.

V usage is TRBV7-3 and J usage is TRBJ2-3, with a tentative D call TRBD2 (5 bases). V lost 4 bases to trimming and J lost 5 bases, with 10 bases between them. The CDR3 covers 13 residues. Germline V gene lookup returns CDR1 SGHTA and CDR2 FQGTGA. DNA for the CDR3: TGTGCCAGCAGCTCCCGTCGGGGAGATACGCAGTATTTT. The encoded protein is CASSSRRGDTQYF.

This chain joins TRBV9 and TRBJ2-5; D is perhaps TRBD2 (6 bases). Per the germline V gene, CDR1 is SGDLS and CDR2 is YYNGEE. The CDR3 has 15 residues. Deletions cut 4 bases from V and 2 bases from J, with 15 bases between. In DNA, the CDR3 is TGTGCCAGCAGCTCAAACCTGGGGGGACAAGAGACCCAGTACTTC. Amino acids: CASSSNLGGQETQYF.

This clone has just a few counts. This sequence joins TRBV2 and TRBJ1-1; no clear D gene. The germline gives CDR1 SNHLY, CDR2 FYNNEI. The CDR3 is 13 residues long. Trimming removed 6 bases at V and 2 bases at J, with 10 bases between. CDR3 DNA sequence: TGTGCCAGCAGGAAGGAGGCAAACACTGAAGCTTTCTTT. Translating gives CASRKEANTEAFF.

The chain is built from TRBV2 and TRBJ2-2; possibly TRBD2 for D (7 bases). V gave up 6 bases and J gave up 1 base, with 12 bases separating them. The CDR3 spans 15 residues. Germline V gives CDR1 SNHLY, CDR2 FYNNEI. The CDR3 DNA reads as TGTGCCAGCAGGAGGGGGGGTCTGAACACCGGGGAGCTGTTTTTT. This gives the protein CASRRGGLNTGELFF.

The chain carries TRBV28 and TRBJ2-7; tentative D call: TRBD1 (6 bases). Looked up from germline, CDR1 is MDHEN and CDR2 is SYDVKM. Trimming took off 5 bases at V and 12 bases at J, with 14 bases between the two ends. CDR3 length: 11 amino acids. Here the CDR3 DNA reads TGTGCCAGCAGTGGGCGACAGGCCCCGTACTTC. Its translation is CASSGRQAPYF.

The rearrangement joins TRBV7-2 to TRBJ2-1, with D perhaps matching TRBD1 (6 bases). Germline V gives CDR1 SGHTA, CDR2 FQGNSA. The CDR3 has 14 amino acids. Trimming removed 5 bases from V and 3 bases from J, with 11 bases in between. DNA for the CDR3: TGTGCCAGCAGCCGGGACAACTACTACAATGAGCAGTTCTTC. Translated, it gives CASSRDNYYNEQFF.

This clone was seen only once. V is TRBV7-9 and J is TRBJ2-1; weak D call: TRBD1 (5 bases). Germline V gene data show CDR1 as SEHNR and CDR2 as FQNEAQ (reference sequence). V dropped 2 bases and J dropped 9 bases, with 11 bases sitting between them. The CDR3 has 13 residues. The DNA for the CDR3 is TGTGCCAGCAGCTTACACAGGACAATTGAGCAGTTCTTC. Encoded protein: CASSLHRTIEQFF.

The rearrangement joins TRBV6-5 to TRBJ1-6; 7 positions agree with TRBD1. V was pared by 6 bases and J by 10 bases, with 6 bases of the junction left unmatched. The CDR3 loop spans 13 amino acids. CDR1 and CDR2 from the germline V gene are MNHEY and SVGAGI. In DNA, the CDR3 is TGTGCCAGCAGACAGGGGACACAATCACCCCTCCACTTT. Its translation: CASRQGTQSPLHF.

The CDR3 DNA reads as TGTGCCACCAGCACCCGACAGGGTTGGGGCACTGAAGCTTTCTTT. It codes for CATSTRQGWGTEAFF. The chain employs TRBV15 and TRBJ1-1; 7 bases align to TRBD1. Unmatched junction bases numbered 9, after V lost 4 bases and J lost 4 bases. The CDR3 runs to 15 residues. Per germline, CDR1 LNHNV and CDR2 YYDKDF (reference sequence).

This clone has a handful of counts. V and J are TRBV7-9 and TRBJ1-4; D possibly corresponds to TRBD1 (6 bases). V gave up 5 bases and J gave up 1 base, with 8 bases separating them. CDR3 size: 14 residues. Germline values: CDR1 SEHNR, CDR2 FQNEAQ (reference sequence). The CDR3 spells CASSEQGTNEKLFF. The CDR3 nucleotides are TGTGCCAGCAGCGAACAGGGAACTAATGAAAAACTGTTTTTT.